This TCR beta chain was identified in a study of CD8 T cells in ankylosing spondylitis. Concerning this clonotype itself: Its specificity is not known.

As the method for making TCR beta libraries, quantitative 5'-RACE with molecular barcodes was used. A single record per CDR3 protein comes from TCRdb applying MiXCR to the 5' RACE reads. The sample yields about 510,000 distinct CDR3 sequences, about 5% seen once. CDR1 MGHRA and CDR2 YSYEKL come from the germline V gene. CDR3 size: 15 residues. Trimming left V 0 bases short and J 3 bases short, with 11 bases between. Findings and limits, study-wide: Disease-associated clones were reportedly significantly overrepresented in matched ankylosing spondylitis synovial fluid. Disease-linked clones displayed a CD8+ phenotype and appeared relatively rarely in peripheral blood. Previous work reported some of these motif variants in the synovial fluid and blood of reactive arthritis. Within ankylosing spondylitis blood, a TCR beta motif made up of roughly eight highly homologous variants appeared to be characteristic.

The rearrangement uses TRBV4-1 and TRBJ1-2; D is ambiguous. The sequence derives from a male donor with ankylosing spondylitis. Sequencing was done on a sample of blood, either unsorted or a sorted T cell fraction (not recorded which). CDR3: CASSQDQIGHYGYTF. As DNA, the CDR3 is TGCGCCAGCAGCCAAGATCAGATTGGCCACTATGGCTACACCTTC.